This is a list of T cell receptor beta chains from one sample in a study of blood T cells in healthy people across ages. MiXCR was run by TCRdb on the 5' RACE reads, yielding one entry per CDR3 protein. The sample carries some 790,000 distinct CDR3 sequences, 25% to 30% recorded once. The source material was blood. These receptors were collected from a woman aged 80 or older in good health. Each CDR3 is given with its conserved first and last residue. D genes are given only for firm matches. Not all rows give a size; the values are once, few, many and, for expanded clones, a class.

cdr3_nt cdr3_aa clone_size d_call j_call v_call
TGCGCCAGCAGCCTGACAGGGGATAGCTCCTACAATGAGCAGTTCTTC CASSLTGDSSYNEQFF many TRBD1 TRBJ2-1 TRBV5-1
TGTGCCAGCAGATACGGAGGGTTCGGGGCAGATACGCAGTATTTT CASRYGGFGADTQYF many . TRBJ2-3 TRBV6-6
TGTGCCAGCAGTTTGAAGCGGGGGCGCACAGATACGCAGTATTTT CASSLKRGRTDTQYF . TRBD2 TRBJ2-3 TRBV27
TGCAGTGCTAGCATTCCGGGACAGGGGGCTAACATTCAGTACTTC CSASIPGQGANIQYF few TRBD1 TRBJ2-4 TRBV20-1
TGTGCCAGCAGTACGGAGGACAGGAATTATTCACCCCTCCACTTT CASSTEDRNYSPLHF few TRBD1 TRBJ1-6 TRBV6-2/TRBV6-3
TGTGCCAGCAGTTACTATAAAAAGATCTCCTACAATGAGCAGTTCTTC CASSYYKKISYNEQFF many . TRBJ2-1 TRBV6-2/TRBV6-3
TGTGCCAGCAGTTACCTGGCTAGCGGGGGGGCCCGCACAGATACGCAGTATTTT CASSYLASGGARTDTQYF . TRBD2 TRBJ2-3 TRBV6-2/TRBV6-3
TGTGCCAGCAGTTTAGCGGGGGGAAATGAGCAGTTCTTC CASSLAGGNEQFF many TRBD2 TRBJ2-1 TRBV7-9
TGTGCCAGCAGCCCTAGACAGGAACATTTATACGAGCAGTACTTC CASSPRQEHLYEQYF many . TRBJ2-7 TRBV9
TGCGCCAGCAGCATTGACGGTCTCGGGAATGGCTACACCTTC CASSIDGLGNGYTF many . TRBJ1-2 TRBV5-1
TGTGCCAGCAGTTCCGGGGGAGGGGAAAGGACCCAGTACTTC CASSSGGGERTQYF many TRBD2 TRBJ2-5 TRBV12-3/TRBV12-4
TGTGCCAGCAGCTTAGGGGACAGGCGGAGGGGAGAGACCCAGTACTTC CASSLGDRRRGETQYF many TRBD1 TRBJ2-5 TRBV7-2
TGCGCCAGCAGTTGGGGCAGAGACGCAGATACGCAGTATTTT CASSWGRDADTQYF . . TRBJ2-3 TRBV10-1
TGTGCCAGCAGCCAGCGACAGGGGCAAGAGACCCAGTACTTC CASSQRQGQETQYF many TRBD1 TRBJ2-5 TRBV7-9
TGTGCCAGCAGCACGCCCGGGGGGGCGAACACCGGGGAGCTGTTTTTT CASSTPGGANTGELFF . TRBD2 TRBJ2-2 TRBV27
TGCGCCAGCAGCTTGGTCCCGGATGAAAAACTGTTTTTT CASSLVPDEKLFF many . TRBJ1-4 TRBV5-1
TGCAGCGTTGGCCTTCGACAGGCCCGGGGGACCCAGTACTTC CSVGLRQARGTQYF many . TRBJ2-5 TRBV29-1
TGTGCCAGCAGAGGGACAGGAGACAATGAGCAGTACTTC CASRGTGDNEQYF few TRBD1 TRBJ2-7 TRBV6-5
TGTGCCGCTGAAAGGGAATTTGGGATGGACGGGGAGCTGTTTTTT CAAEREFGMDGELFF few . TRBJ2-2 TRBV6-1
TGTGCCAGCAGCCCCCGACAGGGTGAAGCTTTCTTT CASSPRQGEAFF many TRBD1 TRBJ1-1 TRBV25-1
TGTGCCAGCAGCTTAGCGAGGACGGGGGGGTTGAATGAGCAGTTCTTC CASSLARTGGLNEQFF . TRBD2 TRBJ2-1 TRBV7-2
TGTGCCAGCAGCCCCTCCAAGGGAGGGAAAACTGAAGCTTTCTTT CASSPSKGGKTEAFF many . TRBJ1-1 TRBV7-9
TGTGCCAGCAGTTACGGTGGACAGGGTGTCTACGAGCAGTACTTC CASSYGGQGVYEQYF many TRBD1 TRBJ2-7 TRBV6-6
TGCAGTGCTATCTCCAGCTCCTACAATGAGCAGTTCTTC CSAISSSYNEQFF . . TRBJ2-1 TRBV20-1
TGTGCCAGCATCACTAGAGGGGCAGCAGATGCGGAGTATTTT CASITRGAADAEYF once . TRBJ2-3 TRBV12-3/TRBV12-4
TGTGCCAGCAGCGAAAACCACTTAACAGGGGGCGCATATGGCTACACCTTC CASSENHLTGGAYGYTF few TRBD1 TRBJ1-2 TRBV7-2
TGCAGTCCAGCGGGGGGTCGAGATACGCAGTATTTT CSPAGGRDTQYF . TRBD2 TRBJ2-3 TRBV20-1
TGTGCCAGCTTGCCTACCCGGCAGGGCAGGGATGAGCAGTTCTTC CASLPTRQGRDEQFF few . TRBJ2-1 TRBV18
TGTGCCAGCAGCCGTCCGAGACAGTCCCGCTACGAGCAGTACTTC CASSRPRQSRYEQYF . . TRBJ2-7 TRBV6-5
TGTGCCAGCATTGGGGAGGCGGCTGGGGCCAACGTCCTGACTTTC CASIGEAAGANVLTF . . TRBJ2-6 TRBV6-2/TRBV6-3
TGCAGTGGGGCCCGGGACAGGGGCTCGTGGGAGCAGTACTTC CSGARDRGSWEQYF . TRBD1 TRBJ2-7 TRBV29-1
TGCGCCAGCACGACCGGTCCTAGCCAAGAGACCCAGTACTTC CASTTGPSQETQYF many . TRBJ2-5 TRBV5-1
TGTGCCGGCAGCCAAGACAGGAAGGTGGGCTATGGCTACACCTTC CAGSQDRKVGYGYTF few . TRBJ1-2 TRBV4-2
TGTGCCAGCAACGTGGAGGGTCGCTCCTACGAGCAGTACTTC CASNVEGRSYEQYF many . TRBJ2-7 TRBV7-9
TGCAGTGCTAGGATAGGAGAAAAACTGTTTTTT CSARIGEKLFF many . TRBJ1-4 TRBV20-1
TGCAGCGTGAGTGCTACTAACTATGGCTACACCTTC CSVSATNYGYTF many . TRBJ1-2 TRBV29-1
TGTGCCAGCAGTCCAACCTCGGGGGCGGGGCAGTTCTTC CASSPTSGAGQFF many . TRBJ2-1 TRBV27
TGTGCCAGCAGCTTAGGAGAGGATATCACCGGGGAGCTGTTTTTT CASSLGEDITGELFF . . TRBJ2-2 TRBV11-1
TGTGCCAGCAGTCCGAGGGACAGTCGGCGAAACGAGCAGTACTTC CASSPRDSRRNEQYF many TRBD1 TRBJ2-7 TRBV6-5
TGCAGCGAGGTAAAGGGGGTGAACACTGAAGCTTTCTTT CSEVKGVNTEAFF few . TRBJ1-1 TRBV29-1
TGCAGTGCTAGATGGCCCGGGGACTATGGCTACACCTTC CSARWPGDYGYTF few . TRBJ1-2 TRBV20-1
TGCAGTGCCCTCGGACAAGGGCCTATAACCTTC CSALGQGPITF . . TRBJ1-2 TRBV20-1
TGCAGTGCTAGATTTAGCGGGGGCCGAAGAGAGCAGTACTTC CSARFSGGRREQYF many TRBD2 TRBJ2-7 TRBV20-1
TGTGCCAGCAGCCAAACAGGGTTTGGTGAGCAGTTCTTC CASSQTGFGEQFF many . TRBJ2-1 TRBV7-8
TGCGCCAGCAGCCCAGGACAGGGGACCCCTGAAGCTTTCTTT CASSPGQGTPEAFF . TRBD1 TRBJ1-1 TRBV5-1
TGTGCCAGCAGTGTCCAGAGGAGGGGCACAGATACGCAGTATTTT CASSVQRRGTDTQYF many . TRBJ2-3 TRBV27
TGCAGCGTTGAGCAGGGGTTAAACAATGAGCAGTTCTTC CSVEQGLNNEQFF . . TRBJ2-1 TRBV29-1
TGTGCCAGCAAAAAGGGGACAGGACCCCGTACCCCTTTTCCCCAGCATTTT CASKKGTGPRTPFPQHF few TRBD1 TRBJ1-5 TRBV6-2/TRBV6-3
TGTGCCAGCAGAACAATCGGGGGGTATGGCTACACCTTC CASRTIGGYGYTF . . TRBJ1-2 TRBV6-1
TGTGCCAGCAGCCAACCCCGAATCGCGGGGTTTTTGGATGAGCAGTTCTTC CASSQPRIAGFLDEQFF many . TRBJ2-1 TRBV3-1
TGTGCCAGCAGCTTAAGACGGGGGCGGTCACCCCTCCACTTT CASSLRRGRSPLHF . . TRBJ1-6 TRBV11-2
TGCGCCAGCAGTGGGAAACCAGGGTCTCAAGAGACCCAGTACTTC CASSGKPGSQETQYF . . TRBJ2-5 TRBV10-1
TGCAGTGCAGCCCCCAGAGAGGACCTAAACTATGGCTACACCTTC CSAAPREDLNYGYTF . . TRBJ1-2 TRBV20-1
TGTGCCGGCAGCTTAGAGTCAGATTACTACAATGAGCAGTTCTTC CAGSLESDYYNEQFF . . TRBJ2-1 TRBV5-5
TGTGCCACCAGTGATTTAATCGGACAGGGAGACCAAGAGACCCAGTACTTC CATSDLIGQGDQETQYF many TRBD1 TRBJ2-5 TRBV24-1
TGTGCCAGCAGCTCCGACAGTTACTATGGCTACACCTTC CASSSDSYYGYTF many . TRBJ1-2 TRBV7-2
TGTGCCAGCAGTGACACAGGGCGCGCTTCACCCCTCCACTTT CASSDTGRASPLHF many . TRBJ1-6 TRBV12-3/TRBV12-4
TGCGCCAGCAGCCAAGATAGGACTTCCTACAATGAGCAGTTCTTC CASSQDRTSYNEQFF many . TRBJ2-1 TRBV4-3